The following is a TCR beta chain sequence with its context. One Seattle source followed patients from active infection through their disease course. The CDR3 has 16 amino acids. Trimming removed 3 bases at V and 0 bases at J, with 11 bases between. Germline V gives CDR1 SGHVS, CDR2 FNYEAQ. The sample is drawn from a study of blood T cell repertoires in COVID-19. Across the study: Nucleic acid was either cDNA or gDNA, and it came from T cells, B-cell-depleted T cells, or PBMCs.

Per the authors' pipeline: Amplification from reference gene primers served as the basis for estimated nucleated cell counts. Sequencing used immunoSEQ multiplex PCR; TCRdb keeps in-frame clones, though not all of them. The D gene and trimming were derived from the DNA, and the V and J assignments and clone size from that table. The sample shows tens of thousands of clones, roughly 86% of them seen only once. The clonotype was recovered from a man aged 40-49 years with COVID-19, enrolled during active disease. This chain joins TRBV7-6 and TRBJ2-2; D is undetermined. The sequenced sample was peripheral blood. The CDR3 DNA reads as TGTGCCAGCAGCTTTCGAGACATCACGAACACCGGGGAGCTGTTTTTT. Translation: CASSFRDITNTGELFF.